The clone carrying this TCR beta chain was recorded many times. The germline CDR1 and CDR2 sequences are LGHDT and YNNKEL (reference sequence). CDR3 size: 19 residues. The J segment lost 5 bases and the V segment lost 0 bases, leaving 13 bases of the junction unmatched. These data originate in a study of T cells in Graves' hyperthyroidism and ophthalmopathy. Amplified TCR beta CDR3 regions came from RNA transcripts. Primed by the HTBI set, a first-round RT-PCR was run on the TCR CDR3. One entry per CDR3 protein, called by TCRdb with MiXCR from the multiplex PCR reads. The table has more than 550,000 distinct CDR3 sequences, about 18% seen once. It was considered stable Graves' hyperthyroidism when ophthalmopathy did not progress within 18 months.

The receptor comes from a man aged 50-59 years with Graves' hyperthyroidism. Sequencing was carried out using blood. This chain uses TRBV3-1 with TRBJ2-5; 12 bases align to TRBD2. The DNA of the CDR3 is TGTGCCAGCAGCCAAGATCTGCCCTTGGGACTAGCGGGCTGGGAGACCCAGTACTTC. Protein: CASSQDLPLGLAGWETQYF.